Below, 7 T cell receptor beta chains from the same sample are listed, as sequenced in a study of cytomegalovirus exposure and HLA in healthy donors (dated by TCRdb to the late 2010s). Library preparation was by the immunoSEQ multiplex PCR assay. For the multiplex PCR, a mixture combining 60 forward primers for TCR Vbeta segments and 13 reverse primers for TCR Jbeta segments was used. TCRdb limited this immuneACCESS table to in-frame rearrangements with V and J called. A share of clones is missing; checked studies link under half to unresolved V genes, and the rest is unexplained. This sample is represented by approximately 88,000 clones; approximately 64% of them were singletons. The ten top clones hold around 3.5% of the sample. The sequenced sample was PBMCs. The receptors were gathered from a man aged 60-69 years in good health and CMV-seronegative.

V usage is TRBV9 and J usage is TRBJ2-2, with D unclear. V lost 3 bases to trimming and J lost 5 bases, with 8 bases between them. The CDR3 sequence is 13 residues long. Germline V gene lookup returns CDR1 SGDLS and CDR2 YYNGEE. CDR3 sequence: CASSAHSTGELFF. CDR3 bases: TGTGCCAGCAGCGCCCACAGTACCGGGGAGCTGTTTTTT.

A few counts support this clone. An end of the junction does not agree with germline; a read error may underlie this. The J gene is TRBJ1-1, the V gene TRBV7-9, with 8 bases lining up with TRBD1. Germline V lookup: CDR1 SEHNR, CDR2 FQNEAQ (reference sequence). This CDR3 has 16 amino acids. This CDR3 is CSSSGNRGSFDTEAFF. CDR3 DNA sequence: TGTTCCAGCAGCGGAAACAGGGGGAGTTTCGACACTGAAGCTTTCTTT.

This chain joins TRBV6-5 and TRBJ2-7; a weak D match, TRBD1 (6 bases). The CDR3 runs 16 residues. Looked up from germline, CDR1 is MNHEY and CDR2 is SVGAGI. V was trimmed by 1 base and J by 0 bases, leaving 13 bases between them. The CDR3, as DNA: TGTGCCAGCAGTTACTTTACAGGGAAGAGCTCCTACGAGCAGTACTTC. It yields the protein CASSYFTGKSSYEQYF.

This clone is a singleton in its sample. The chain recombines TRBV6-5 with TRBJ2-3, with TRBD2 matching over 9 bases. CDR3 length: 14 residues. CDR1 and CDR2 from the germline V gene are MNHEY and SVGAGI. V gave up 7 bases and J gave up 1 base; unmatched junction bases: 3. CDR3 sequence reads: CASTRLAGTDTQYF. CDR3 coding DNA: TGTGCCAGCACTCGACTAGCGGGCACAGATACGCAGTATTTT.

The chain recombines TRBV19 with TRBJ2-3; D may be TRBD2 (6 bases). Germline CDR1 reads LNHDA; CDR2 reads SQIVND (reference sequence). V lost 0 bases and J 6 bases, leaving 7 bases between the germline ends. This CDR3 has 13 residues. The CDR3 here is CASSIEEGDTQYF. In DNA form, the CDR3 reads TGTGCCAGTAGTATAGAGGAGGGCGATACGCAGTATTTT.

This clone was seen more than once but under ten times. This chain joins TRBV28 and TRBJ1-4; D is perhaps TRBD1 (5 bases). Germline-derived CDR1 and CDR2 are MDHEN and SYDVKM. Trimming removed 6 bases at V and 10 bases at J, with 24 bases between. The CDR3 contains 16 residues. CDR3 DNA sequence: TGTGCCAGCAGCCCCACTCCGTCAGGGAGGAAGGTAAAACTGTTTTTT. Its translation is CASSPTPSGRKVKLFF. Complete variable domain (other parts from reference TRBV28 and TRBJ1-4): DVKVTQSSRYLVKRTGEKVFLECVQDMDHENMFWYRQDPGLGLRLIYFSYDVKMKEKGDIPEGYSVSREKKERFSLILESASTNQTSMYLCASSPTPSGRKVKLFFGSGTQLSVL.

The rearrangement links TRBV9 to TRBJ2-6; D is unresolved. CDR3 length equals 13 residues. V lost 0 bases and J lost 7, with 5 bases in between. Germline CDR1 is SGDLS and CDR2 is YYNGEE. Here the CDR3 DNA reads TGTGCCAGCAGCGTAGCTTCCGCCAACGTCCTGACTTTC. Residues: CASSVASANVLTF.